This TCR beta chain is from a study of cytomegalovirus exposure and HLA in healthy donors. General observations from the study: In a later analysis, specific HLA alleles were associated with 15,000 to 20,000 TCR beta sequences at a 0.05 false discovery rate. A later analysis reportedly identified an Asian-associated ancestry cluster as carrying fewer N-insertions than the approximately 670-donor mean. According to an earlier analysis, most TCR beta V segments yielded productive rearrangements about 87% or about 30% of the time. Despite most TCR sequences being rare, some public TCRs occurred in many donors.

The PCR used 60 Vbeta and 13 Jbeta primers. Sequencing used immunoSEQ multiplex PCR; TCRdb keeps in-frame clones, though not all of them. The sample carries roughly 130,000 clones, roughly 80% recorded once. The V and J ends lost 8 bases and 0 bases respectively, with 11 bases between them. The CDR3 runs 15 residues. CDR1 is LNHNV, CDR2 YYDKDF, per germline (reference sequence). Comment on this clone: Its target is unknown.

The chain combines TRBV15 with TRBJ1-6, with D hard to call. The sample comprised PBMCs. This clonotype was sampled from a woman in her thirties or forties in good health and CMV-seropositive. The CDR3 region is CATSARSSYNSPLHF. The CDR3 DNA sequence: TGTGCCACCTCGGCGCGGAGCTCCTATAATTCACCCCTCCACTTT.